The 4 T cell receptor beta chains listed next were all sequenced from one sample in a study of blood T cell repertoires in COVID-19. Measured with immunoSEQ multiplex PCR; TCRdb has only the in-frame clones, and not every one. The table lists roughly 97,000 clones, 85% to 90% of them singletons. The sequenced sample was peripheral blood. The receptors come from a human donor in a cohort sampled during active COVID-19.

The chain uses TRBV4-1 and TRBJ2-7; possible D gene TRBD1, 6 bases. The CDR3 extends over 13 amino acids. Trimming removed 4 bases at V and 3 bases at J, with 10 bases between. CDR1 and CDR2 from the germline V gene are MGHRA and YSYEKL. CDR3 coding DNA: TGCGCCAGCAGCCGAGGACAGAGCTACGAGCAGTACTTC. Translating it yields CASSRGQSYEQYF.

The chain joins TRBV6-1 to TRBJ1-5; a weak D match, TRBD1 (5 bases). Germline-derived CDR1 and CDR2 are MNHNS and SASEGT. The CDR3 spans 13 residues. The germline V and J ends were trimmed by 2 bases and 6 bases, with 8 bases remaining between them. CDR3 coding DNA: TGTGCCAGCAGTGAACCGGGGGTTCAGCCCCAGCATTTT. Protein product: CASSEPGVQPQHF.

The chain links TRBV29-1 to TRBJ2-1; 12 nucleotides match TRBD1. J lost 7 bases, V lost 6 bases, and 1 base had no gene match. This CDR3 contains 12 residues. Per the germline V gene, CDR1 is SQVTM and CDR2 is ANQGSEA. CDR3 nucleotides: TGCAGCGTGGGACAGGGGGCGAATGAGCAGTTCTTC. Encoded protein: CSVGQGANEQFF.

This rearrangement joins TRBV5-5 to TRBJ2-3; D remains ambiguous. Trimming shortened V by 5 bases and J by 0 bases, and 7 bases separated the two germline ends. CDR1 and CDR2 from the germline V gene are SGHKS and YYEKEE (reference sequence). This CDR3 is 13 amino acids long. CDR3 bases: TGTGCCAGCAGGCAGGCTAGCACAGATACGCAGTATTTT. Its translation is CASRQASTDTQYF.